This T cell receptor beta chain was observed in a study of CD8 T cells in Susac syndrome. TEMRA cells were enriched by FACS, while CD8+ and CD4+ T cells were obtained through a negative isolation that was performed magnetically. Reverse transcription of roughly 0.45 to 1 ug RNA was performed with random hexamers. The CDR3 of TCR beta was amplified by immunoSEQ multiplex PCR across 54 Vbeta and 13 Jbeta. Using its own MiXCR run on the immunoSEQ multiplex PCR reads, TCRdb lists one record per CDR3 protein. The repertoire includes 200,000 to 300,000 distinct CDR3 sequences, 80% to 95% of them detected once, and roughly 0.072% sits in the top ten. There are 14 residues in the CDR3. CDR1 ENHRY and CDR2 SYGVKD come from the germline V gene. V lost 11 bases and J lost 0; bases outside the gene matches: 7.

The chain carries TRBV10-3 and TRBJ2-5, with 9 nucleotides matching TRBD2. The clonotype originates from a human donor with multiple sclerosis. The sequenced material came from CD4+ T cells from PBMCs. The CDR3 DNA reads TGTGCCGCCGCTCGACTAGCGGACCAAGAGACCCAGTACTTC. Protein product: CAAARLADQETQYF.